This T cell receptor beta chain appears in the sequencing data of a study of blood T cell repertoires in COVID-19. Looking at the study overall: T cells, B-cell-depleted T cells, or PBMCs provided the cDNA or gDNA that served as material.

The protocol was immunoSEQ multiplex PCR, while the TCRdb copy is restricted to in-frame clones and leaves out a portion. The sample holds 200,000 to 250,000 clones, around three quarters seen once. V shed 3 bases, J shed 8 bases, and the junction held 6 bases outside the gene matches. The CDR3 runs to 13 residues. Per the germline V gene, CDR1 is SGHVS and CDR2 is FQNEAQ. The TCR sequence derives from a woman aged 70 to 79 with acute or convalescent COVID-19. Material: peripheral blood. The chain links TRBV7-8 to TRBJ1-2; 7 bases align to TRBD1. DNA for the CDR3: TGTGCCAGCAGCTTGGCAGGGGGTGAGGGCTACACCTTC. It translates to CASSLAGGEGYTF.